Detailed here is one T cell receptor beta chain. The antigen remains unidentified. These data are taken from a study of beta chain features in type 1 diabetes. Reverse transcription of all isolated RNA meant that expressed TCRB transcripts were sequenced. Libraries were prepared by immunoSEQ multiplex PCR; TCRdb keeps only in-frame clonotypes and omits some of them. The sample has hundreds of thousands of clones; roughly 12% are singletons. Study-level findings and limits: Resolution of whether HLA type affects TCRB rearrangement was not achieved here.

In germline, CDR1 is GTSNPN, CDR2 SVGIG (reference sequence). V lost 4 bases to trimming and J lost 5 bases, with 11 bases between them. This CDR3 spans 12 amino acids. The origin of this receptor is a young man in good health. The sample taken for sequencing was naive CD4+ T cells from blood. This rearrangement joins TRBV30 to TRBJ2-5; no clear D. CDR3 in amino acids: CAWTFHGETQYF. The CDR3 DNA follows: TGTGCCTGGACCTTCCACGGGGAGACCCAGTACTTC.